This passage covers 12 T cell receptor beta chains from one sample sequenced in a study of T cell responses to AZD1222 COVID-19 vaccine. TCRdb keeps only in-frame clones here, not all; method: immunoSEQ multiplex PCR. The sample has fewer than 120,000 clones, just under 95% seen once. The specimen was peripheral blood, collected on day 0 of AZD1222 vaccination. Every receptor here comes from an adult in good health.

CDR3 sequence (DNA): TGCGCCAGCAGCCAAGTTCCGGGACCCAACTCCTACGAGCAGTACTTC. Translated, it gives CASSQVPGPNSYEQYF. The J gene is TRBJ2-7, the V gene TRBV4-1, with D perhaps matching TRBD1 or TRBD2 (5 bases each). The CDR3 totals 16 residues. Germline CDR1 reads MGHRA; CDR2 reads YSYEKL. V was cut by 1 base and J by 0 bases, with 13 bases left in between.

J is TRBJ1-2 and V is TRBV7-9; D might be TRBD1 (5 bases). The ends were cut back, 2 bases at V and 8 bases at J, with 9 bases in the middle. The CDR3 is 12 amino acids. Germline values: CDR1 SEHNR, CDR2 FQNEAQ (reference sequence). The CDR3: CASSLRGDGYTF. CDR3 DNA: TGTGCCAGCAGCTTAAGAGGGGACGGCTACACCTTC.

The chain's CDR3 is CASIDDATNEKLFF. The CDR3 DNA is TGTGCCAGCATCGACGACGCAACTAATGAAAAACTGTTTTTT. The V call is TRBV6-6, the J call TRBJ1-4; D is unclear. The germline V and J ends were trimmed by 7 bases and 0 bases, with 9 bases remaining between them. This CDR3 has 14 residues. Germline V gives CDR1 MNHNY, CDR2 SVGAGI (reference sequence).

The CDR3 DNA reads TGTGCCAGCAGCCAAGATGGGACTACCAGCTCCTACGAGCAGTACTTC. This encodes CASSQDGTTSSYEQYF. The J gene is TRBJ2-7, the V gene TRBV4-2, with TRBD2 matching 7 bases. The germline gives CDR1 LGHNA, CDR2 YNFKEQ. This CDR3 region has 16 residues. J was trimmed by 0 bases and V by 0 bases; bases with no gene match: 5.

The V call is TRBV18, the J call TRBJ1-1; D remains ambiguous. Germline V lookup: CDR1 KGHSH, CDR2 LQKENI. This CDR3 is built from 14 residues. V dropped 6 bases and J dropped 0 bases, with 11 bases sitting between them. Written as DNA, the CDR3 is TGTGCCAGCTCGCCCAGCACCATGAACACTGAAGCTTTCTTT. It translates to CASSPSTMNTEAFF.

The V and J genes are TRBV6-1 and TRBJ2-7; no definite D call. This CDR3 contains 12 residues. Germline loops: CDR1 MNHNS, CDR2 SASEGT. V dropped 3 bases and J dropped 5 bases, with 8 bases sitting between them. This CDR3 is CASSEPWDEQYF. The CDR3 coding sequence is TGTGCCAGCAGTGAGCCGTGGGACGAGCAGTACTTC.

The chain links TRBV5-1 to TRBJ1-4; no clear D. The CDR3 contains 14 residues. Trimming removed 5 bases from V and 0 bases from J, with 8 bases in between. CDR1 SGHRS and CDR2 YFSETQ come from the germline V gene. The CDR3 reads CASRLSATNEKLFF. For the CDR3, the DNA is TGCGCCAGCAGACTCAGTGCAACTAATGAAAAACTGTTTTTT. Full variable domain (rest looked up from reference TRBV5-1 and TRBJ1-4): KAGVTQTPRYLIKTRGQQVTLSCSPISGHRSVSWYQQTPGQGLQFLFEYFSETQRNKGNFPGRFSGRQFSNSRSEMNVSTLELGDSALYLCASRLSATNEKLFFGSGTQLSVL.

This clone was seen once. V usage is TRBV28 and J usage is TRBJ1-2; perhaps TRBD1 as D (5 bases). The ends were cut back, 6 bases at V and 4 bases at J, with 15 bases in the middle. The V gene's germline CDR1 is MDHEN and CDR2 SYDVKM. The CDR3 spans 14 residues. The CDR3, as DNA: TGTGCCAGCAGGGTATCCGGGACCTCCTATGGCTACACCTTC. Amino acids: CASRVSGTSYGYTF.

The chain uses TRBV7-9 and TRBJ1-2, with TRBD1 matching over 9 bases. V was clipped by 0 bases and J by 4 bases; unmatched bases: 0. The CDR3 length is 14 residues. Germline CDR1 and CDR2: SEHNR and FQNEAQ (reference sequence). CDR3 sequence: CASSLAGQGYGYTF. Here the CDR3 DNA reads TGTGCCAGCAGCTTAGCGGGACAGGGCTATGGCTACACCTTC.

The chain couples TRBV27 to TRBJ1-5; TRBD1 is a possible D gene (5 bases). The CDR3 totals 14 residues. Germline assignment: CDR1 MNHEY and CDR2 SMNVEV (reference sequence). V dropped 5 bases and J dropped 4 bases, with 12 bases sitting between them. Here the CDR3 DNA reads TGTGCCAGCAGTGGCTCGGGGGGAAATCAGCCCCAGCATTTT. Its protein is CASSGSGGNQPQHF.

The CDR3 nucleotides are TGTGCCACCAGCCGGAGGGCCGGTACTGAGCAGTTCTTC. Its translation: CATSRRAGTEQFF. This chain uses TRBV15 with TRBJ2-1; TRBD2 might be the D (6 bases). The CDR3 is 13 residues long. In germline, CDR1 is LNHNV, CDR2 YYDKDF (reference sequence). Trimming took 5 bases from V and 9 from J, leaving 14 bases between them.

CDR3 sequence reads: CASSTKTGRINTGELFF. In DNA form, the CDR3 reads TGCGCCAGCAGCACCAAAACGGGACGGATTAACACCGGGGAGCTGTTTTTT. The chain combines TRBV5-1 with TRBJ2-2; D is tentatively TRBD1 or TRBD2 (5 bases each). The germline V and J ends were trimmed by 4 bases and 2 bases, with 18 bases remaining between them. Germline V gene sequence: CDR1 SGHRS, CDR2 YFSETQ. The CDR3 runs 17 residues.